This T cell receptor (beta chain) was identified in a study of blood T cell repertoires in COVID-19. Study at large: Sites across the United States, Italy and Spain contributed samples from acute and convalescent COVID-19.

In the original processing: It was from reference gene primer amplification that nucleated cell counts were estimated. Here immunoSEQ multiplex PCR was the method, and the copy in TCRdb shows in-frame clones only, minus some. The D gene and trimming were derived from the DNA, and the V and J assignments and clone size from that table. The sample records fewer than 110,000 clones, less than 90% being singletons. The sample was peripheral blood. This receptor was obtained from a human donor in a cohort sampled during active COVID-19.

As DNA, the CDR3 is TGTGCCATCAGTGAGTCCGGAGAGGACACCGGGGAGCTGTTTTTT. Its protein is CAISESGEDTGELFF. The genes are TRBV10-3 and TRBJ2-2; the D is unclear. This CDR3 region has 15 residues. Deletions cut 0 bases from V and 3 bases from J, with 8 bases between. Germline V gene sequence: CDR1 ENHRY, CDR2 SYGVKD.